This TCR beta chain stems from a study of tissue T cells after allogeneic stem cell transplantation. Study-wide points: Alloreactivity or antigen specificity of tissue TCRs was not determined; some clones might be host cells. Few T cell clones were shared across patients, but motif clusters showed tissue-specific shared signatures. Anatomically similar tissues had similar TCR repertoires within each patient.

J was trimmed by 2 bases and V by 0 bases; bases with no gene match: 1. CDR3 length: 14 amino acids. From germline, CDR1 is FNHDT and CDR2 SITEND (reference sequence). As concerns this clone: The antigen is undetermined. Germline and genes here are mouse. The read halts 1 residue ahead of the CDR3 end, with the missing end drawn from the germline J gene. The sample contains more than one DNA sequence encoding this CDR3.

Using immunoSEQ multiplex PCR, the repertoire was profiled, and TCRdb retains in-frame clones only, with some absent. The sample lists about 21,000 clones; around 70% were seen once. The V call is TRBV19, the J call TRBJ1-1, with 7 bases lining up with TRBD1. Sequencing input: blood. The clonotype was recovered from a female BALB/c mouse in good health. The mice in this strain carry MHC haplotype H2-d. Partial CDR3 DNA: TGTGCCAGCAGTATAGGACAGGGTAACACAGAAGTCTTC. This encodes CASSIGQGNTEVF. The CDR3 reads in full as CASSIGQGNTEVFF.